The text below deals with one T cell receptor beta chain. This entry is derived from a study of STAT5B mutations in CD4+ large granular lymphocyte leukemia. Libraries were prepared by immunoSEQ multiplex PCR; TCRdb keeps only in-frame clonotypes and omits some of them. Of some 3,900 clones listed, about 77% are singletons. The length of the CDR3 is 13 residues. The germline CDR1 and CDR2 sequences are WSHSY and SAAADI. V gave up 5 bases and J gave up 1 base, with 8 bases separating them. Input material: PBMCs. The TCR comes from a man aged 55 to 70 with CD4+ T-cell large granular lymphocyte leukemia. The rearrangement links TRBV10-2 to TRBJ1-1, with a weak D call TRBD1 (5 bases). Written as DNA, the CDR3 is TGCGCCAGCAGTTCAACAGGGAACACTGAAGCTTTCTTT. It yields the protein CASSSTGNTEAFF.